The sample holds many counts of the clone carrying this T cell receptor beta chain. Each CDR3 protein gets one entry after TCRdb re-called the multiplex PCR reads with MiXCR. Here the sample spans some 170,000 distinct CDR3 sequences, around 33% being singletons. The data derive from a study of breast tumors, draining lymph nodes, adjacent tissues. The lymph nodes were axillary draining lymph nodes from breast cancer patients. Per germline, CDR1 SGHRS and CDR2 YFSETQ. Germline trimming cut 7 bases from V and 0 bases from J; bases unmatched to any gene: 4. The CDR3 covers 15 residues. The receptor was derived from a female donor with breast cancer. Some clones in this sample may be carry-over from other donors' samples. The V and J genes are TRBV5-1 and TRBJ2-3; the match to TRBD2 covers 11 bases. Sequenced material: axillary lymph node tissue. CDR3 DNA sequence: TGCGCCAGCGGGACTAGCGGCGCAAGCACAGATACGCAGTATTTT. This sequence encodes CASGTSGASTDTQYF.